This entry is about one T cell receptor beta chain. This entry is derived from a study of blood T cell repertoires in COVID-19. Across the study: Samples representing acute and convalescent COVID-19 were sourced from the United States, Italy and Spain. PBMCs, B-cell-depleted T cells, or T cells provided the cDNA or gDNA that made up the material.

Original data processing: Amplifying reference gene primers gave estimates of nucleated cell counts. The table came from immunoSEQ multiplex PCR; TCRdb's copy has only in-frame clones and leaves some out. The V and J calls and clone size are taken from that table; D and trimming were inferred from the DNA. This table has about 670,000 clones, approximately 90% appearing once. The CDR3 has 14 amino acids. Germline CDR1 and CDR2: SGHAT and FQNNGV. V dropped 1 base and J dropped 7; count of bases not matched to a gene: 2. This TCR was sampled from a young woman with acute or convalescent COVID-19. The chain links TRBV11-2 to TRBJ1-2, with TRBD1 matching 11 bases. The sample taken for sequencing was peripheral blood. For the CDR3, the DNA is TGTGCCAGCAGCTTAGCCGGGACAGGGGGTGGCTACACCTTC. Translated, it gives CASSLAGTGGGYTF.